These 24 T cell receptor beta chains were all obtained from the same sample, sequenced in a study of blood T cell repertoires in COVID-19. The table came from immunoSEQ multiplex PCR; TCRdb's copy has only in-frame clones and leaves some out. This sample carries 350,000 to 450,000 clones, about 90% of them seen once, and the ten largest clones take less than 2.5%. Sequenced input: PBMCs or T cells enriched from blood (not recorded which). These receptors all stem from a man aged 40-49 years in a cohort exposed to, infected with or recovered from COVID-19 (not recorded which).

As concerns this clone: Other DNA sequences from this sample encode an identical CDR3 as well. The chain has TRBV18 and TRBJ1-1; the D gene is possibly TRBD1 (6 bases). From germline, CDR1 is KGHSH and CDR2 LQKENI. The germline V and J ends were trimmed by 2 bases and 4 bases, with 11 bases remaining between them. The CDR3 is 14 amino acids. CDR3 protein: CASSPGGRVTEAFF. As DNA, the CDR3 is TGTGCCAGCTCACCAGGGGGCCGCGTCACTGAAGCTTTCTTT. The complete variable domain, with remaining parts taken from reference TRBV18 and TRBJ1-1, reads NAGVMQNPRHLVRRRGQEARLRCSPMKGHSHVYWYRQLPEEGLKFMVYLQKENIIDESGMPKERFSAEFPKEGPSILRIQQVVRGDSAAYFCASSPGGRVTEAFFGQGTRLTVV.

This sequence joins TRBV24-1 and TRBJ1-5, with 8 bases matching TRBD1. CDR3 length equals 17 residues. Germline values: CDR1 KGHDR, CDR2 SFDVKD. V trimming: 2 bases; J trimming: 5 bases; junction bases outside the gene matches: 10. CDR3 amino acids: CATSDSRTGPGHQPQHF. In DNA, the CDR3 is TGTGCCACCAGTGATTCGAGGACAGGGCCCGGGCATCAGCCCCAGCATTTT.

The rearrangement joins TRBV7-9 to TRBJ2-1, with 8 bases aligning to TRBD1. Trimming removed 2 bases from V and 7 bases from J; junction bases left unmatched: 7. The CDR3 has 15 residues. Germline CDR1 reads SEHNR; CDR2 reads FQNEAQ (reference sequence). For the CDR3, the DNA is TGTGCCAGCAGCTTACCGAGGACAGGGTTGAATGAGCAGTTCTTC. Translation: CASSLPRTGLNEQFF. Full variable domain (remainder filled in from reference TRBV7-9 and TRBJ2-1): DTGVSQNPRHKITKRGQNVTFRCDPISEHNRLYWYRQTLGQGPEFLTYFQNEAQLEKSRLLSDRFSAERPKGSFSTLEIQRTEQGDSAMYLCASSLPRTGLNEQFFGPGTRLTVL.

This chain connects TRBV9 to TRBJ1-4; 9 bases fit TRBD1. Losses at the gene ends were 0 bases for V and 7 bases for J; bases not matched to a gene: 7. The CDR3 is made up of 16 amino acids. CDR1 and CDR2 (germline): SGDLS, YYNGEE. Written as DNA, the CDR3 is TGTGCCAGCAGCGTAGGAGGGGACAGGGCTTTTGAAAAACTGTTTTTT. Amino acids: CASSVGGDRAFEKLFF.

In its sample, this clone was seen once. The J gene is TRBJ2-5, the V gene TRBV7-2; 10 nucleotides align to TRBD1. CDR3 length equals 16 residues. V was pared by 5 bases and J by 5 bases, with 11 bases of the junction left unmatched. Germline V gene lookup returns CDR1 SGHTA and CDR2 FQGNSA. CDR3 sequence reads: CASSPRGGQGTETQYF. The CDR3 region has the DNA TGTGCCAGCAGCCCTAGGGGGGGACAGGGGACGGAGACCCAGTACTTC.

This sequence joins TRBV5-1 and TRBJ1-1; a possible D gene is TRBD1 (5 bases). The CDR3 is 14 residues long. Germline lookup yields CDR1 SGHRS and CDR2 YFSETQ. The V and J ends lost 4 bases and 3 bases respectively, with 13 bases between them. Written as DNA, the CDR3 is TGCGCCAGCAGCGGGCGTGTAGGGGACACTGAAGCTTTCTTT. This sequence encodes CASSGRVGDTEAFF.

V usage is TRBV27 and J usage is TRBJ2-7; D gene uncertain. The V end was cut by 3 bases, the J end by 4 bases, with 10 bases between. CDR1 and CDR2 (germline): MNHEY, SMNVEV (reference sequence). The CDR3 consists of 13 residues. The CDR3: CASSLRNGYEQYF. The CDR3 DNA is TGTGCCAGCAGTTTGAGGAACGGGTACGAGCAGTACTTC.

This clone was detected only a few times. V usage is TRBV11-2 and J usage is TRBJ2-7; 8 positions agree with TRBD2. CDR1 and CDR2 from the germline V gene are SGHAT and FQNNGV. V was clipped by 5 bases and J by 3 bases; unmatched bases: 12. The length of the CDR3 is 16 residues. The DNA for the CDR3 is TGTGCCAGCAGCCCGTTGACCGGGACTAGATTCTACGAGCAGTACTTC. Translated: CASSPLTGTRFYEQYF.

This chain links TRBV11-2 with TRBJ1-2, with D hard to call. The CDR3 contains 13 residues. V lost 2 bases to trimming and J lost 8 bases, with 12 bases between them. Looked up from germline, CDR1 is SGHAT and CDR2 is FQNNGV. This CDR3 is CASSLRTARGYTF. The DNA of the CDR3 is TGTGCCAGCAGCTTAAGAACAGCAAGAGGCTACACCTTC.

This clone was counted between two and nine times. The gene calls are TRBV19 and TRBJ2-5; D may be TRBD2 (5 bases). Germline lookup yields CDR1 LNHDA and CDR2 SQIVND (reference sequence). The V gene lost 6 bases and the J gene lost 2 bases, with 16 bases spanning the gap. CDR3 size: 15 residues. CDR3 DNA: TGTGCCAGTAGCCAATACAAGCGGTCGCAAGAGACCCAGTACTTC. This codes for CASSQYKRSQETQYF.

This clone was seen just once. The V and J genes are TRBV6-4 and TRBJ2-2; 11 nucleotides agree with TRBD2. With 3 bases clipped from V and 3 bases from J, the junction kept 12 bases outside the gene matches. The length of the CDR3 is 19 residues. CDR1 is MRHNA and CDR2 is SNTAGT in the germline V gene. The CDR3 is CASSDLNPSSGGHTGELFF. CDR3 nucleotides: TGTGCCAGCAGTGATCTCAACCCATCTAGCGGGGGGCACACCGGGGAGCTGTTTTTT.

The V call is TRBV7-2, the J call TRBJ2-3, with 7 bases aligning to TRBD2. The CDR3 length is 18 residues. In germline, CDR1 is SGHTA, CDR2 FQGNSA. V trimming: 1 base; J trimming: 1 base; junction bases outside the gene matches: 11. Here the CDR3 DNA reads TGTGCCAGCAGCTTAGGGGCCGCGGGAGCGAGGCGCACAGATACGCAGTATTTT. Protein sequence: CASSLGAAGARRTDTQYF.

The rearrangement joins TRBV18 to TRBJ1-6; perhaps TRBD1 as D (6 bases). This CDR3 is 15 amino acids long. The ends were cut back, 3 bases at V and 11 bases at J, with 17 bases in the middle. CDR1 is KGHSH, CDR2 LQKENI, per germline. CDR3 amino acids: CASSPTSGEGAPLHF. DNA of the CDR3: TGTGCCAGCTCACCTACGTCCGGGGAGGGGGCACCCCTCCACTTT.

The chain is built from TRBV2 and TRBJ2-7; 10 nucleotides agree with TRBD2. J gave up 4 bases and V 7 bases, and 7 bases lay outside the gene matches. Germline V gene data show CDR1 as SNHLY and CDR2 as FYNNEI. This CDR3 comprises 14 residues. CDR3 protein: CASKRTSGFYEQYF. The CDR3 DNA reads as TGTGCCAGCAAAAGGACTAGCGGATTTTACGAGCAGTACTTC. The full variable domain, in which reference TRBV2 and TRBJ2-7 provide the parts outside the CDR3, is EPEVTQTPSHQVTQMGQEVILRCVPISNHLYFYWYRQILGQKVEFLVSFYNNEISEKSEIFDDQFSVERPDGSNFTLKIRSTKLEDSAMYFCASKRTSGFYEQYFGPGTRLTVT.

The chain has TRBV5-1 and TRBJ2-3; weak D call: TRBD2 (6 bases). The germline gives CDR1 SGHRS, CDR2 YFSETQ. The CDR3 is 13 amino acids. V was clipped by 3 bases and J by 4 bases, with 9 bases between them. CDR3 region: CASSSPGADTQYF. DNA of the CDR3: TGCGCCAGCAGCTCCCCGGGAGCAGATACGCAGTATTTT.

This chain connects TRBV5-6 to TRBJ1-1, with 7 bases aligning to TRBD1. The V gene's germline CDR1 is SGHDT and CDR2 YYEEEE. The CDR3 extends over 15 amino acids. Trimming at V came to 4 bases and at J to 1 base, leaving 7 bases not matched to a gene. The CDR3 sequence: CASSTYRGGNTEAFF. The DNA for the CDR3 is TGTGCCAGCAGCACTTACAGGGGTGGGAACACTGAAGCTTTCTTT.

This chain uses TRBV9 with TRBJ2-7; D is perhaps TRBD1 (5 bases). Germline assignment: CDR1 SGDLS and CDR2 YYNGEE. Trimming stripped 4 bases from V and 3 bases from J, with 17 bases between. The CDR3 consists of 15 residues. CDR3 sequence reads: CASSSSQGFGYEQYF. CDR3 nucleotide sequence: TGTGCCAGCAGCTCCAGCCAGGGCTTTGGCTACGAGCAGTACTTC.

The chain is built from TRBV19 and TRBJ2-1; 8 nucleotides align to TRBD2. The V and J ends lost 3 bases and 3 bases, in that order; junction bases with no gene match: 4. The germline gives CDR1 LNHDA, CDR2 SQIVND (reference sequence). The CDR3 covers 15 residues. The CDR3 DNA sequence: TGTGCCAGTAGTATTCAGGGACTAGTCTACAATGAGCAGTTCTTC. This codes for CASSIQGLVYNEQFF.

This chain joins TRBV27 and TRBJ2-1; 11 nucleotides align to TRBD2. This CDR3 is built from 16 residues. Germline CDR1 is MNHEY and CDR2 is SMNVEV (reference sequence). J gave up 9 bases and V 7 bases, and 14 bases lay outside the gene matches. In DNA, the CDR3 is TGTGCCAGCACCCCATCCGAGCTAGCGGGAGGTGTTGAGCAGTTCTTC. Its protein product is CASTPSELAGGVEQFF.

The V call is TRBV19, the J call TRBJ2-7, with D unresolved. CDR1 is LNHDA, CDR2 SQIVND, per germline (reference sequence). V dropped 3 bases and J dropped 2 bases, with 11 bases sitting between them. This CDR3 is built from 14 residues. CDR3 protein: CASSIRELAYEQYF. In DNA form, the CDR3 reads TGTGCCAGTAGTATTAGAGAGTTGGCCTACGAGCAGTACTTC.

This clone was seen just once. This rearrangement joins TRBV19 to TRBJ1-2; a weak D match, TRBD1 (5 bases). V lost 1 base and J 0 bases, leaving 6 bases between the germline ends. The CDR3 extends over 14 amino acids. Per germline, CDR1 LNHDA and CDR2 SQIVND (reference sequence). This CDR3 is CASSIGQSNYGYTF. The CDR3 DNA reads TGTGCCAGTAGTATAGGACAGTCTAACTATGGCTACACCTTC.

The chain links TRBV5-1 to TRBJ2-1, with D perhaps TRBD2 (5 bases). The CDR3 loop spans 16 amino acids. Per the germline V gene, CDR1 is SGHRS and CDR2 is YFSETQ. Trimming removed 0 bases at V and 7 bases at J, with 17 bases between. CDR3 nucleotide sequence: TGCGCCAGCAGCTTGGTGATTTCGGGGAGAGAAAATGAGCAGTTCTTC. It encodes CASSLVISGRENEQFF.

V gene TRBV27 combines with J gene TRBJ2-7; perhaps TRBD1 as D (6 bases). The germline V and J ends were trimmed by 6 bases and 3 bases, with 18 bases remaining between them. Germline loops: CDR1 MNHEY, CDR2 SMNVEV (reference sequence). The CDR3 runs to 15 residues. This CDR3 reads CASSWAGGRGYEQYF. The CDR3 region has the DNA TGTGCCAGCAGCTGGGCCGGCGGCAGGGGCTACGAGCAGTACTTC.

CDR3 nucleotide sequence: TGTGCCAGCAGTCACAGGGGGCCGAACACTGAAGCTTTCTTT. This codes for CASSHRGPNTEAFF. The V gene is TRBV6-5, the J gene TRBJ1-1; 9 nucleotides line up with TRBD1. From germline, CDR1 is MNHEY and CDR2 SVGAGI. The J segment lost 1 base and the V segment lost 5 bases, leaving 2 bases of the junction unmatched. This CDR3 contains 14 residues.